The present entry profiles one T cell receptor beta chain with its context. Its cognate antigen is unknown. This sample is drawn from a study of post-analysis software for immune sequencing data. Presence of unique molecular identifiers characterized the TCR beta cDNA libraries. Each batch of about 0.95 to 10 million T cells produced hundreds of thousands of cDNA molecules. MiXCR, applied by TCRdb to the PCR reads, yields one record per CDR3 protein. The sample lists fewer than 850,000 distinct CDR3 sequences, 30% occurring once. General study results and limits: Elevated frequency relative to controls characterized 4 or 5 TRBV segments in patients, TRBV5-6, TRBV5-1 and TRBV20-1 among them.

Germline values: CDR1 SSHAT, CDR2 FNYEAQ (reference sequence). V shed 8 bases and J shed 6 bases, with 29 bases lying between them. The CDR3 contains 18 residues. The clonotype comes from a girl aged 5 to 17 with multiple sclerosis. This chain joins TRBV7-7 and TRBJ2-1; weak D call: TRBD2 (6 bases). The sequencing input was blood. The chain's CDR3 is CASQAYAQRRRVCNEQFF. For the CDR3, the DNA is TGTGCCAGCCAAGCTTATGCCCAGCGGAGGAGGGTGTGCAATGAGCAGTTCTTC.